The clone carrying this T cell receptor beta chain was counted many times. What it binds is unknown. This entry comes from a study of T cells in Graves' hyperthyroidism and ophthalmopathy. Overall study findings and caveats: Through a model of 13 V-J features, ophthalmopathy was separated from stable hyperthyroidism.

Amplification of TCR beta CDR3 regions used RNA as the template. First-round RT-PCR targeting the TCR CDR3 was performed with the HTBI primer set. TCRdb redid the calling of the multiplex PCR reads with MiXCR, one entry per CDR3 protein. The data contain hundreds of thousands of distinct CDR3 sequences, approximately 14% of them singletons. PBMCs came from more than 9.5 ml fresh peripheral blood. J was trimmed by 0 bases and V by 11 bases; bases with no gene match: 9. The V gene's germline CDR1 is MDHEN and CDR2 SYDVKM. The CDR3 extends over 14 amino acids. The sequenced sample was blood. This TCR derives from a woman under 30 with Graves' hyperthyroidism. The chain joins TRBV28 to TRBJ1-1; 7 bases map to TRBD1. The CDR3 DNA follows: TGTGCCGTCCAGGGGGGGGGCTTGAACACTGAAGCTTTCTTT. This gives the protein CAVQGGGLNTEAFF.